Below are 18 T cell receptor beta chains sequenced from a single sample in a study of T cell repertoires in cytomegalovirus infection. TCRdb ran MiXCR on the reads and lists one entry per CDR3 protein. The sample lists fewer than 550,000 distinct CDR3 sequences; approximately 10% were seen once. The material sequenced was PBMCs. The receptors shown here come from a human donor in good health (CMV status not recorded). Some clones in this sample may be carry-over from other donors' samples.

V gene TRBV28 combines with J gene TRBJ2-1, with 10 bases identical to TRBD2. CDR3 length equals 17 residues. Germline loops: CDR1 MDHEN, CDR2 SYDVKM. V shed 6 bases and J 0 bases; nucleotides not matched to a gene: 8. CDR3 loop: CASRPGLAASSYNEQFF. The CDR3 DNA is TGTGCCAGCAGACCCGGACTAGCGGCAAGCTCCTACAATGAGCAGTTCTTC.

The rearrangement joins TRBV7-9 to TRBJ2-5; D remains ambiguous. The CDR3 consists of 12 residues. V gave up 5 bases and J gave up 5 bases, with 9 bases separating them. Germline values: CDR1 SEHNR, CDR2 FQNEAQ (reference sequence). The CDR3 DNA is TGTGCCAGCAGCAATCAATGGGAGACCCAGTACTTC. Its protein is CASSNQWETQYF. Variable domain in full (rest from reference TRBV7-9 and TRBJ2-5): DTGVSQNPRHKITKRGQNVTFRCDPISEHNRLYWYRQTLGQGPEFLTYFQNEAQLEKSRLLSDRFSAERPKGSFSTLEIQRTEQGDSAMYLCASSNQWETQYFGPGTRLLVL.

In its sample, this clonotype was seen many times. The V and J genes are TRBV7-9 and TRBJ2-1; D possibly corresponds to TRBD2 (6 bases). Germline assignment: CDR1 SEHNR and CDR2 FQNEAQ (reference sequence). The V end was cut by 4 bases, the J end by 7 bases, with 17 bases between. This CDR3 is built from 15 residues. The CDR3 region has the DNA TGTGCCAGCAGCTATAGCGGACGTCAAGCAAATGAGCAGTTCTTC. This gives the protein CASSYSGRQANEQFF.

Only a few counts were recorded for this clonotype. The V and J genes are TRBV6-7 and TRBJ1-5, with D possibly being TRBD1 (5 bases). TRBV6-7 is classed as an ORF, of uncertain function. The CDR3 extends over 15 amino acids. The germline V and J ends were trimmed by 6 bases and 0 bases, with 12 bases remaining between them. CDR3 residues: CASSLGPNSNQPQHF. The CDR3 nucleotides are TGTGCCAGCAGCCTGGGACCAAATAGCAATCAGCCCCAGCATTTT.

This clonotype was seen more than once but under ten times. The chain couples TRBV11-2 to TRBJ1-2; 8 bases match TRBD1. The CDR3 totals 17 residues. The trim removed 2 bases at V and 1 base at J, leaving 9 bases unmatched. Germline V CDR1 and CDR2: SGHAT, FQNNGV. CDR3 sequence reads: CASSLWDRRFLNYGYTF. The CDR3 DNA follows: TGTGCCAGCAGCTTATGGGACAGGCGTTTCCTTAACTATGGCTACACCTTC.

The chain couples TRBV7-9 to TRBJ1-5, with D hard to call. Germline V gene sequence: CDR1 SEHNR, CDR2 FQNEAQ (reference sequence). The CDR3 totals 16 residues. Trimming took 5 bases from V and 6 from J, leaving 20 bases between them. CDR3 coding DNA: TGTGCCAGCAGCCCAGGTGGGGTGATGATGGGTCAGCCCCAGCATTTT. It specifies CASSPGGVMMGQPQHF.

The chain couples TRBV5-4 to TRBJ2-1; perhaps TRBD1 as D (5 bases). CDR1 is SGHNT, CDR2 YYREEE, per germline (reference sequence). V lost 1 base to trimming and J lost 6 bases, with 11 bases between them. The CDR3 has 14 amino acids. The DNA of the CDR3 is TGTGCCAGCAGCTTGATTACAGGCTCCAATGAGCAGTTCTTC. It is translated as CASSLITGSNEQFF. The full variable domain, with the rest looked up from reference TRBV5-4 and TRBJ2-1, is ETGVTQSPTHLIKTRGQQVTLRCSSQSGHNTVSWYQQALGQGPQFIFQYYREEENGRGNFPPRFSGLQFPNYSSELNVNALELDDSALYLCASSLITGSNEQFFGPGTRLTVL.

This clonotype came up many times. This chain's CDR3 is CASSVYYGYTF. The DNA for the CDR3 is TGTGCCAGCAGTGTATACTATGGCTACACCTTC. The V gene is TRBV12-3 or TRBV12-4, the J gene TRBJ1-2; D unclear. V lost 5 bases, J lost 3 bases, and 4 bases lay in between. The CDR3 is 11 amino acids.

This chain links TRBV15 with TRBJ2-2; 11 bases map to TRBD1. The CDR3 has 16 residues. V was clipped by 4 bases and J by 7 bases; unmatched bases: 8. CDR1 LNHNV and CDR2 YYDKDF come from the germline V gene (reference sequence). This CDR3 is CATSISDRGHVGELFF. The CDR3 region has the DNA TGTGCCACCAGCATATCGGACAGGGGGCATGTCGGGGAGCTGTTTTTT. Full variable domain (rest looked up from reference TRBV15 and TRBJ2-2): DAMVIQNPRYQVTQFGKPVTLSCSQTLNHNVMYWYQQKSSQAPKLLFHYYDKDFNNEADTPDNFQSRRPNTSFCFLDIRSPGLGDTAMYLCATSISDRGHVGELFFGEGSRLTVL.

This clonotype was picked up many times. The chain couples TRBV12-3 or TRBV12-4 to TRBJ2-7; D not resolved. V gave up 2 bases and J gave up 1 base, with 9 bases separating them. The CDR3 contains 14 residues. CDR3 nucleotide sequence: TGTGCCAGCAGTTTAATGGAACAGTCCTACGAGCAGTACTTC. Protein sequence: CASSLMEQSYEQYF.

This clonotype was observed many times. V is TRBV29-1 and J is TRBJ2-5; D is unclear. Looked up from germline, CDR1 is SQVTM and CDR2 is ANQGSEA. The CDR3 consists of 13 residues. Trimming removed 4 bases from V and 4 bases from J, with 13 bases in between. Here the CDR3 reads CSVAMVLRETQYF. CDR3 DNA: TGCAGCGTTGCCATGGTCCTAAGAGAGACCCAGTACTTC.

This clonotype was picked up many times. The chain carries TRBV7-2 and TRBJ2-1, with 7 bases identical to TRBD2. Per germline, CDR1 SGHTA and CDR2 FQGNSA. CDR3 length: 15 residues. Trimming removed 5 bases from V and 7 bases from J; junction bases left unmatched: 11. CDR3 DNA: TGTGCCAGCAGCCCTCTCCGCGGGAGTAGGAATGAGCAGTTCTTC. Translating it yields CASSPLRGSRNEQFF. The full variable domain, completed using reference TRBV7-2 and TRBJ2-1, is GAGVSQSPSNKVTEKGKDVELRCDPISGHTALYWYRQSLGQGLEFLIYFQGNSAPDKSGLPSDRFSAERTGGSVSTLTIQRTQQEDSAVYLCASSPLRGSRNEQFFGPGTRLTVL.

There are a few counts of this clonotype. The genes are TRBV5-1 and TRBJ2-1; maybe TRBD2 (5 bases). With 5 bases removed from V and 5 bases from J, the gap between germline ends came to 11 bases. CDR1 SGHRS and CDR2 YFSETQ come from the germline V gene. The CDR3 runs 13 residues. For the CDR3, the DNA is TGCGCCAGCAGTGTTGGCGGGCACAATGAGCAGTTCTTC. This codes for CASSVGGHNEQFF.

The chain uses TRBV7-9 and TRBJ2-7; 8 bases line up with TRBD1. The CDR3 is made up of 14 amino acids. Germline CDR1 reads SEHNR; CDR2 reads FQNEAQ (reference sequence). V shed 5 bases, J shed 5 bases, and the junction held 8 bases outside the gene matches. As DNA, the CDR3 is TGTGCCAGCAGCCCGACAGGGGATCAGGACGAGCAGTACTTC. Residues: CASSPTGDQDEQYF.

This clonotype was picked up many times. The chain is built from TRBV7-2 and TRBJ2-1, with unresolved D. The germline V gene has CDR1 SGHTA and CDR2 FQGNSA. The CDR3 runs 11 residues. The V and J ends lost 4 bases and 9 bases respectively, with 7 bases between them. CDR3 loop: CASSSTSEQFF. Here the CDR3 DNA reads TGTGCCAGCAGCTCCACCAGTGAGCAGTTCTTC.

There are many counts of this clonotype. This rearrangement joins TRBV27 to TRBJ2-5; D could derive from TRBD1 or TRBD2 (5 bases each). Germline-derived CDR1 and CDR2 are MNHEY and SMNVEV (reference sequence). The CDR3 length is 15 residues. V lost 3 bases and J 4 bases, leaving 15 bases between the germline ends. This CDR3 reads CASSLSGLRGETQYF. CDR3 nucleotide sequence: TGTGCCAGCAGTTTGTCGGGTCTGAGGGGAGAGACCCAGTACTTC.

V usage is TRBV2 and J usage is TRBJ2-2; 10 bases map to TRBD2. V shed 6 bases and J 5 bases; nucleotides not matched to a gene: 21. This CDR3 is 20 amino acids long. From germline, CDR1 is SNHLY and CDR2 FYNNEI. CDR3 sequence: CASRAGGVRGLAGETGELFF. The CDR3 nucleotides are TGTGCCAGCAGGGCAGGGGGTGTCCGCGGGCTAGCGGGAGAAACCGGGGAGCTGTTTTTT.

In its sample, this clonotype was seen a few times. The chain recombines TRBV13 with TRBJ2-7; 8 nucleotides align to TRBD2. Germline loops: CDR1 PRHDT, CDR2 FYEKMQ (reference sequence). The CDR3 length is 14 residues. V gave up 0 bases and J gave up 3 bases; unmatched junction bases: 1. CDR3 sequence: CASSLGGGDYEQYF. Here the CDR3 DNA reads TGTGCCAGCAGCTTAGGCGGGGGGGACTACGAGCAGTACTTC.